This T cell receptor beta chain was recovered during a study of blood T cell repertoires in COVID-19 (dated by TCRdb to the early 2020s). The study in broad terms: The collaborator samples originated in the United States, Italy and Spain and spanned the acute and convalescent phases of COVID-19. The prospective study material was composed of cDNA or gDNA derived from T cells, B-cell-depleted T cells, or PBMCs. Subjects who had been exposed to COVID-19, were actively infected with it, or had recovered from it provided the deeply sampled blood TCRbeta repertoires that made up the dataset. The repertoires were released in a freely available public database meant as a resource for research on the immune response to SARS-CoV-2. Samples were obtained from the ongoing ImmuneRACE study (first 160 participants) and from 1,254 subjects provided by 6 global collaborators. The sample metadata nearly always contained a de-identified subject ID, COVID-19 status, age in years and sex. HLA class I and class II types, where available, came from metadata supplied by the sample provider rather than from assay-based typing. Beyond this particular receptor, the publication reports: The amount of clinical and demographic metadata varied by source and participant and was provided uncurated.

In the case of this clone: This receptor's antigen is unknown. Base qualities are not provided; no much larger clone lies one nucleotide away.

TCRbeta CDR3 regions were amplified from genomic DNA by means of the immunoSEQ Assay, a bias-controlled multiplex PCR. For the original study's pipeline: Within the assay, amplification of reference gene primers was used to estimate how many nucleated cells each sample contained. To quantify the absolute abundance of each unique TCRbeta CDR3 rearrangement, sequence reads were collapsed and filtered. For each sample, productive Simpson clonality was calculated as the square root of Simpson's diversity index over productive rearrangements. In its TCRdb copy, this immuneACCESS table keeps in-frame sequences only and misses some clones. Where compared with another copy, unresolved V genes explain less than half of these, and the others have no known cause. That table gives V, J and clone size, and the DNA gave D and trimming. This sample holds fewer than 150,000 clones; under 85% were observed only once. 18% of the sample belongs to the ten largest clones.

From V the trimming removes 5 bases and from J it removes 4 bases, while the gene matches leave 6 bases of the junction unaccounted for. CDR1 and CDR2 (SEHNR, FQNEAQ) derive from the germline V gene (reference sequence). There are 15 amino acids in the CDR3, from cysteine to phenylalanine inclusive. Only CDR3 DNA is held: 45 bases, read in frame from base 1. In the prospective study, participants were 18 to 89 years old, resided in 24 geographic areas of the United States, and were enrolled through a virtual design. In the prospective study, participants were assigned to cohorts based on the clinical history participants reported in a screening survey and a study questionnaire. ImmuneRACE Cohort 3 recovered participants were defined by two consecutive negative NP/OP PCR tests, healthcare professional clearance, or symptom resolution. Each participant in the prospective study had whole blood, serum and a nasopharyngeal or oropharyngeal swab collected by mobile phlebotomists. Additional blood draws and questionnaires over an approximately two-month period could optionally be provided by prospective study participants. Prospective study blood samples were shipped either frozen or at room temperature before DNA extraction.

Material for sequencing was PBMCs or T cells enriched from blood (not recorded which). This receptor chain uses TRBV7-9 and TRBJ1-3, with 9 bases matching TRBD1. The source of this sequence is a young man who had recovered from COVID-19. The CDR3 corresponds to CASSPDGQGGNTIYF. In nucleotides, the sequence is TGTGCCAGCAGCCCAGACGGACAGGGGGGAAACACCATATATTTT.